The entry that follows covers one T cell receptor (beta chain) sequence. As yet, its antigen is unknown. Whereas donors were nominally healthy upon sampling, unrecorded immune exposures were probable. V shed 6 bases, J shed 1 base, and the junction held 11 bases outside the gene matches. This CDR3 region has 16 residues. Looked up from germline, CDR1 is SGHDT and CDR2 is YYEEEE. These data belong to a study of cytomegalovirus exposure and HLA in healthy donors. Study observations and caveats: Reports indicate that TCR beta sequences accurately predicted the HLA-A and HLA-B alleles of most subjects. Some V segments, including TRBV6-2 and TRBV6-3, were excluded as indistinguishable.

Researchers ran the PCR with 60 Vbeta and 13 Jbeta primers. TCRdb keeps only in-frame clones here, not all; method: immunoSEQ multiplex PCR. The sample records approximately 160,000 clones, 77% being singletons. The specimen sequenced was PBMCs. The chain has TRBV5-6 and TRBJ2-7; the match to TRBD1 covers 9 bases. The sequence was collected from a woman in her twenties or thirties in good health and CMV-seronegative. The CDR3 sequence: CASTTMTGQGSYEQYF. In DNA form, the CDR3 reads TGTGCCAGCACGACAATGACGGGACAGGGATCCTACGAGCAGTACTTC.